This TCR beta chain comes out of a study of CD8+ T cells in alopecia areata. Study details: Treatment of the treated patients consisted of oral tofacitinib, 5 to 10 mg twice daily.

Treatment reported: oral pan-JAK inhibitor, 5-10 mg twice daily. Peripheral blood and lesional scalp punch biopsies came from alopecia areata patients. A few counts support this clone. The antigen is undetermined. V shed 0 bases and J 4 bases; nucleotides not matched to a gene: 5. Germline loops: CDR1 SGHRS, CDR2 YFSETQ. This CDR3 has 16 residues. Overall study results and limits: In scalp, tofacitinib significantly decreased clonality and expanded CD8+ clones among the top 100. Scalp and blood retained many expanded lesional clones during tofacitinib.

Sequencing used cDNA as its template, made by extracting RNA and reverse transcribing it. Only in-frame clones appear in the TCRdb table, and some are missing; sequencing was by immunoSEQ multiplex PCR. The sample carries tens of thousands of clones, approximately 28% recorded once. The material sequenced was CD8+ T cells sorted from blood, taken at week 4, from a patient treated with tofacitinib. The V gene is TRBV5-1, the J gene TRBJ2-7, with 12 positions matching TRBD2. The receptor comes from a human donor with alopecia areata. As DNA, the CDR3 is TGCGCCAGCAGCTTGGTTCCTAGCGGGAGGGGGTACGAGCAGTACTTC. Protein: CASSLVPSGRGYEQYF.